This TCR beta chain was identified in a study of blood T cell repertoires in COVID-19. Study as a whole: Samples of COVID-19 (acute and convalescent) were obtained from the United States, Italy and Spain. Sample material is recorded as cDNA or gDNA derived from T cells, B-cell-depleted T cells, or PBMCs.

Germline CDR1 and CDR2: SGHTA and FQGNSA. This CDR3 contains 15 residues. Losses at the gene ends were 4 bases for V and 10 bases for J; bases not matched to a gene: 12. TCRdb's copy holds only in-frame clones and misses some; the assay was immunoSEQ multiplex PCR. Of about 250,000 clones in the sample, about 88% were seen once. The chain joins TRBV7-2 to TRBJ2-1; 8 bases map to TRBD2. The sequence derives from a woman aged 40 to 50 who had recovered from COVID-19. The material sequenced was peripheral blood. For the CDR3, the DNA is TGTGCCAGCAGCTCGGGGGGGACCCGTCTCTACGAGCAGTTCTTC. It yields the protein CASSSGGTRLYEQFF.